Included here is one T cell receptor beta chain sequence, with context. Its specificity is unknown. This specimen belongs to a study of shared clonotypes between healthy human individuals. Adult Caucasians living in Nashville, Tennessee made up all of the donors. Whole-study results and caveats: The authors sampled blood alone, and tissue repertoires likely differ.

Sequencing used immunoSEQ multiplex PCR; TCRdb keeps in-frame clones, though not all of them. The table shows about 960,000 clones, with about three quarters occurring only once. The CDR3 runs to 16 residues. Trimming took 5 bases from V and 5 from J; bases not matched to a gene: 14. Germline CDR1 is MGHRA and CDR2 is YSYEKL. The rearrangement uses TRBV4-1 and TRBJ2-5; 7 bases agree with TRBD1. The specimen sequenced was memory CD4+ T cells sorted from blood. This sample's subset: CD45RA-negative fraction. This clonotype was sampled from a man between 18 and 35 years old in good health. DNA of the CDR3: TGCGCCAGCAGCGATGGTTCCGGACCCAGGGGGGAGACCCAGTACTTC. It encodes CASSDGSGPRGETQYF.